The rows below give T cell receptor beta chains drawn from one sample of a study of radiation and T cells in renal cell carcinoma. Clones were read by immunoSEQ multiplex PCR, and TCRdb kept only the in-frame ones, dropping some. Of tens of thousands of clones listed, 82% are singletons. The source material was blood, sampled from a patient whose treatment included radiotherapy and nephrectomy. All receptors derive from a man aged 55 to 70 with renal cell carcinoma. CDR3s leave out the opening cysteine and the closing phenylalanine or tryptophan.

V,J,CDR3
TRBV5-1,TRBJ2-1,ASSLEAGGTYNEQF
TRBV11-2,TRBJ1-5,ASSLSGDQPQH
TRBV10-2,TRBJ2-1,ASSDGTGGRSYSYNEQF
TRBV7-9,TRBJ2-7,ASSLGGEGYEQY
TRBV7-6,TRBJ1-1,ASSLDRRTEAF
TRBV7-6,TRBJ2-3,ASSLALTGEADTQY
TRBV5-4,TRBJ2-3,ASSEGGGYTDTQY
TRBV2,TRBJ1-2,ASSDRPYGYT
TRBV9,TRBJ2-2,ASSADSLPRLVGELF
TRBV14,TRBJ1-1,ASSHRMGGQGPLPTEAF
TRBV7-3,TRBJ2-7,ASSLRSGGSYEQY
TRBV5-4,TRBJ1-1,ASSYIDRPTEAF
TRBV5-1,TRBJ2-7,ASRQQAGSYEQY
TRBV29-1,TRBJ2-5,SVTTTGGETQY
TRBV5-6,TRBJ1-2,ASSLGAGGTSGYT
TRBV14,TRBJ2-5,ASSQVLPGGQETQY
TRBV28,TRBJ1-1,ASSPLGEGVNTEAF
TRBV27,TRBJ1-5,ASSPKGGYSNQPQH
TRBV10-1,TRBJ2-7,ASSSTGSSYEQY
TRBV30,TRBJ1-1,AWQTNMNTEAF
TRBV11-3,TRBJ2-1,ASSLVAGLAGMDEQF
TRBV18,TRBJ2-7,ASSLSGYEQY
TRBV27,TRBJ2-2,ASSLIGTGELF
TRBV9,TRBJ2-2,ASSVNTGELF
TRBV19,TRBJ2-1,ASSNIRDRAYNEQF
TRBV7-9,TRBJ2-1,ASSLGLAGNEQF
TRBV2,TRBJ2-1,ASSDSRNSYNEQF
TRBV6-6,TRBJ2-5,ASSYDYQETQY
TRBV11-3,TRBJ2-3,ASSLAPAGGADTQY
TRBV11-2,TRBJ1-2,ASSSVRGRVYGYT
TRBV6-5,TRBJ2-1,ASSYRPRTNEQF
TRBV19,TRBJ2-5,ASSKALAGAETQY
TRBV4-2,TRBJ2-1,ASSQETVRPGSYNEQF
TRBV5-1,TRBJ1-1,ASSPIDGGLSEAF
TRBV7-3,TRBJ2-2,ASSRDSGNTGELF
TRBV7-8,TRBJ1-3,ASSFILQESGNTIY
TRBV5-1,TRBJ2-2,ASREREGPYGELF